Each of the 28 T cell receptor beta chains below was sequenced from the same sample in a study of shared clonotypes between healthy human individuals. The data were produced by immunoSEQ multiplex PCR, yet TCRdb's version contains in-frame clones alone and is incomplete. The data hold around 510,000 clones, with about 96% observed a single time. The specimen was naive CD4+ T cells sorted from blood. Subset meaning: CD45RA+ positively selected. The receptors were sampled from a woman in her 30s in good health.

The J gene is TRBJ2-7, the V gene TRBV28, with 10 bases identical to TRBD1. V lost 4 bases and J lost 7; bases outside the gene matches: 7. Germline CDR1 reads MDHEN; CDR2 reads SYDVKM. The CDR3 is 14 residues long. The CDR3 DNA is TGTGCCAGCAGTTCAGGACAGGGGGGCCGGGAGCAGTACTTC. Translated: CASSSGQGGREQYF.

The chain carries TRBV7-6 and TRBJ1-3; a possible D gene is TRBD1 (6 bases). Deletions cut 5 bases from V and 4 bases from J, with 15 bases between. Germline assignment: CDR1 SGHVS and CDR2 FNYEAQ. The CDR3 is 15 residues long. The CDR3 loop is CASSRGGAGGNTIYF. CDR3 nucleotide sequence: TGTGCCAGCAGCCGCGGGGGGGCAGGGGGAAACACCATATATTTT. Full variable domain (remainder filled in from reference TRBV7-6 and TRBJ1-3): GAGVSQSPRYKVTKRGQDVALRCDPISGHVSLYWYRQALGQGPEFLTYFNYEAQQDKSGLPNDRFSAERPEGSISTLTIQRTEQRDSAMYRCASSRGGAGGNTIYFGEGSWLTVV.

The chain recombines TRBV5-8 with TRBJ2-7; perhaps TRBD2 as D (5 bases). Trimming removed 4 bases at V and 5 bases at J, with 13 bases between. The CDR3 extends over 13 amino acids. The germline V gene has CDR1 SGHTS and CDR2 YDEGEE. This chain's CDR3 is CASSHQMEDEQYF. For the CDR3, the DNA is TGTGCCAGCAGCCACCAAATGGAGGACGAGCAGTACTTC.

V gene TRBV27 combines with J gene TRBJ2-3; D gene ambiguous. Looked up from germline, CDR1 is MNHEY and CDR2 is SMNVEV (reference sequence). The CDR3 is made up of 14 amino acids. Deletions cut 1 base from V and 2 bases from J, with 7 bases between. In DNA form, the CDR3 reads TGTGCCAGCAGTTTATACGGAATCACAGATACGCAGTATTTT. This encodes CASSLYGITDTQYF.

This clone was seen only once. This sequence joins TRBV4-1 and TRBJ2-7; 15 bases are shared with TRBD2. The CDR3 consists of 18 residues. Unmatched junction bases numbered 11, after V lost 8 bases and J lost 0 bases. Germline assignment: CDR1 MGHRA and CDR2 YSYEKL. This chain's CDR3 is CASAFSGLAGGSSYEQYF. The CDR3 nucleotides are TGCGCCAGCGCCTTCTCGGGACTAGCGGGAGGAAGCTCCTACGAGCAGTACTTC.

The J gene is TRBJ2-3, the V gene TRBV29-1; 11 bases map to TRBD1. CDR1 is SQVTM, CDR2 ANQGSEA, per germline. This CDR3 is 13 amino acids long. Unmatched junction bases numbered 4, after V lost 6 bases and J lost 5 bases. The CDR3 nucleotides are TGCAGCGTCCGGACAGGGGGCAGAGATACGCAGTATTTT. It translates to CSVRTGGRDTQYF.

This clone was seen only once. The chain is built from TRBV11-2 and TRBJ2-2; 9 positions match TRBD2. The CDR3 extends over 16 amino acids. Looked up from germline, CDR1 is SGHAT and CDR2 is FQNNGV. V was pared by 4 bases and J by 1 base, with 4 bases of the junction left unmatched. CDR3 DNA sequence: TGTGCCAGCAGCTCTCTTAGCGGGGGGAACACCGGGGAGCTGTTTTTT. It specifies CASSSLSGGNTGELFF.

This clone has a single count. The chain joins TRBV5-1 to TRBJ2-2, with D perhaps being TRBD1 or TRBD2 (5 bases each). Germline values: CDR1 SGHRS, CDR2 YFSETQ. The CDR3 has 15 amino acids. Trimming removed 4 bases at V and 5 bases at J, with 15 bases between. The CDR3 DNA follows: TGCGCCAGCAGCCCCGTCGGGACCCTGACCGGGGAGCTGTTTTTT. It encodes CASSPVGTLTGELFF.

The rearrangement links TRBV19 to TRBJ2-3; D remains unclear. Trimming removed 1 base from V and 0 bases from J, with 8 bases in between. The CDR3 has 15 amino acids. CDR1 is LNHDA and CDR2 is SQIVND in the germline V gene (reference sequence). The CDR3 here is CASSIGGSSTDTQYF. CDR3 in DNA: TGTGCCAGTAGTATAGGTGGCAGTAGCACAGATACGCAGTATTTT.

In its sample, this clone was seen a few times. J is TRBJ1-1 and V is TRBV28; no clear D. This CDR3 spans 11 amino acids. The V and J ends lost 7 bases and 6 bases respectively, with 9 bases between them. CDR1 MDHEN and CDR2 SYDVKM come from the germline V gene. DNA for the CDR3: TGTGCCAGCATTTCCGGATCTGAAGCTTTCTTT. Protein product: CASISGSEAFF.

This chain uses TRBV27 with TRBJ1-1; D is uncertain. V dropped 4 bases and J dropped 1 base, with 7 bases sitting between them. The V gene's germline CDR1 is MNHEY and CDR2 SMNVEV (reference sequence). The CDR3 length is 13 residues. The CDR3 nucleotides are TGTGCCAGCAGTTGGCAGAAGAACACTGAAGCTTTCTTT. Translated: CASSWQKNTEAFF.

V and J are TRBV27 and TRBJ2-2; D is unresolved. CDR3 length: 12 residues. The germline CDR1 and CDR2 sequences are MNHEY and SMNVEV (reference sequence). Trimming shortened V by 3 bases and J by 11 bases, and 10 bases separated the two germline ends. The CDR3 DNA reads TGTGCCAGCAGTTTTAGGTCAGGAGAGCTGTTTTTT. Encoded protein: CASSFRSGELFF.

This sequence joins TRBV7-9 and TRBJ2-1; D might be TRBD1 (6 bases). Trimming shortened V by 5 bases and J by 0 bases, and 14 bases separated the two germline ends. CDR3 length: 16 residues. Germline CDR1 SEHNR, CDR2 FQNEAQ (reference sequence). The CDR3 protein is CASSPTGQSSYNEQFF. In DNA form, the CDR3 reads TGTGCCAGCAGCCCTACCGGACAGAGCTCCTACAATGAGCAGTTCTTC.

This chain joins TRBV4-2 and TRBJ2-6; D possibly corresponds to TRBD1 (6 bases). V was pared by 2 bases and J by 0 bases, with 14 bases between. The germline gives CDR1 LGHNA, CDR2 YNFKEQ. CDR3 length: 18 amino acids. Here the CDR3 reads CASSQTGTTNSGANVLTF. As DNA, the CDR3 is TGTGCCAGCAGCCAAACCGGGACAACAAACTCTGGGGCCAACGTCCTGACTTTC.

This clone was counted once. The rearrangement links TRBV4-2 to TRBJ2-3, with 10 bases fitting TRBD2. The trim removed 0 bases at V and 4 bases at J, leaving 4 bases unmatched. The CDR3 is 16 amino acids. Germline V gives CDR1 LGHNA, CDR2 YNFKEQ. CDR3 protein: CASSQEAGGGPDTQYF. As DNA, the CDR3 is TGTGCCAGCAGCCAAGAAGCGGGAGGGGGCCCAGATACGCAGTATTTT.

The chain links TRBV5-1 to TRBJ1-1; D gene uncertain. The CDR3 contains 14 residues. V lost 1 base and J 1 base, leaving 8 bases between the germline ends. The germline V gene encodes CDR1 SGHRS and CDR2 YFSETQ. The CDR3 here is CASSLSSGNTEAFF. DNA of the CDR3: TGCGCCAGCAGCTTGAGTTCCGGGAACACTGAAGCTTTCTTT. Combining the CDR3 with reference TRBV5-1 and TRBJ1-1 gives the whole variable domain KAGVTQTPRYLIKTRGQQVTLSCSPISGHRSVSWYQQTPGQGLQFLFEYFSETQRNKGNFPGRFSGRQFSNSRSEMNVSTLELGDSALYLCASSLSSGNTEAFFGQGTRLTVV.

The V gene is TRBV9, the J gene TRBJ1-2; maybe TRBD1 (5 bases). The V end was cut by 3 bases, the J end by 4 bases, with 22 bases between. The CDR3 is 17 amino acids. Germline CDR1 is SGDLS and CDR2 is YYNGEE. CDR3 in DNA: TGTGCCAGCAGCGAGCGGCCACGGGGCCTTGAGGGCTATGGCTACACCTTC. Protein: CASSERPRGLEGYGYTF.

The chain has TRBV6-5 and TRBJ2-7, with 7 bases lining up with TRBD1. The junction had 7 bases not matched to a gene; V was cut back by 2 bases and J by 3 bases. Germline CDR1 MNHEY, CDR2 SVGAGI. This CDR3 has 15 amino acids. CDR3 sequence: CASSYRGQLNYEQYF. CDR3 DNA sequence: TGTGCCAGCAGTTACCGGGGACAGCTAAACTACGAGCAGTACTTC.

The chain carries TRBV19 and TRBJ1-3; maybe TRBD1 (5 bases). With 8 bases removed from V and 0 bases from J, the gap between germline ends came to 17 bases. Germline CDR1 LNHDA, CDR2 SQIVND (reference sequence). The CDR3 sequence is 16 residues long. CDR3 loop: CASGSGRSSSGNTIYF. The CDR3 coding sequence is TGTGCCAGTGGCTCGGGACGGAGTAGCTCTGGAAACACCATATATTTT.

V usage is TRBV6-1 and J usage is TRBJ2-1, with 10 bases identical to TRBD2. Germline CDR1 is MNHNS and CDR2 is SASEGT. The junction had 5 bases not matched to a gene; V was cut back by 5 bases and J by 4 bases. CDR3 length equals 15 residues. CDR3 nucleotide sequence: TGTGCCAGCAGTCTAGCGGGAGCGCTGTACAATGAGCAGTTCTTC. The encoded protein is CASSLAGALYNEQFF.

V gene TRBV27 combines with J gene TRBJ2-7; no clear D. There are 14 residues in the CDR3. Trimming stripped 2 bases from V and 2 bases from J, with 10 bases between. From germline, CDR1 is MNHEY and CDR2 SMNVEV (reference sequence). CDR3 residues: CASSLRALPYEQYF. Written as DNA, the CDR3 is TGTGCCAGCAGTTTAAGAGCTCTCCCCTACGAGCAGTACTTC.

In DNA, the CDR3 is TGTGCCAGCAGCCCCCTCTTGGAACCCTACGAGCAGTACTTC. Its translation is CASSPLLEPYEQYF. The chain links TRBV5-6 to TRBJ2-7; D is uncertain. V was trimmed by 4 bases and J by 2 bases, leaving 13 bases between them. The germline gives CDR1 SGHDT, CDR2 YYEEEE. The CDR3 contains 14 residues.

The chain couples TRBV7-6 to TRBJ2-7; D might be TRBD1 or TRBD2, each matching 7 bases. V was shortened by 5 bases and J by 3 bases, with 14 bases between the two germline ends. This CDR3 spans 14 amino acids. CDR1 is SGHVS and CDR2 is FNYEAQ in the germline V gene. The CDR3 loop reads CASSGGDRYYEQYF. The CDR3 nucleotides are TGTGCCAGCAGCGGGGGGGACAGATACTACGAGCAGTACTTC.

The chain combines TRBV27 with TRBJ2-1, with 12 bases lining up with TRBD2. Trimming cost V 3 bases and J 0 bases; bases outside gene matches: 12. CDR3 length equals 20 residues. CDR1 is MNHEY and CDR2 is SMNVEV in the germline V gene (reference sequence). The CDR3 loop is CASSLSQRKLAGGSYNEQFF. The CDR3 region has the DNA TGTGCCAGCAGTTTGTCGCAACGGAAACTAGCGGGAGGCTCCTACAATGAGCAGTTCTTC.

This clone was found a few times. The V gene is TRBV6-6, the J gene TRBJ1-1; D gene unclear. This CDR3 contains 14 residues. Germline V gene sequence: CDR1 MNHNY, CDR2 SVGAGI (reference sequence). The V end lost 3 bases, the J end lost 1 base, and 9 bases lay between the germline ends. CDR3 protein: CASSYSAENTEAFF. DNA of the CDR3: TGTGCCAGCAGTTATTCAGCGGAGAACACTGAAGCTTTCTTT.

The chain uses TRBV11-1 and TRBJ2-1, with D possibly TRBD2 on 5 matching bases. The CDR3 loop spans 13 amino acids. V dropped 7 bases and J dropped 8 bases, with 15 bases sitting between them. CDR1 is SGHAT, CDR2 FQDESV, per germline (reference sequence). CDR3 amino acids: CASTSGSTDEQFF. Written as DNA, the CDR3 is TGTGCCAGCACCTCGGGGAGTACCGATGAGCAGTTCTTC.

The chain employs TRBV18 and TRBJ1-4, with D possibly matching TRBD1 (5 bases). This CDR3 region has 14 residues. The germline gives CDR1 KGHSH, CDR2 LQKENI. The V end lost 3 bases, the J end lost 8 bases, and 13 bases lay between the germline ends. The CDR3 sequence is CASSPGTTGEKLFF. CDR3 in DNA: TGTGCCAGCTCACCGGGGACTACGGGAGAAAAACTGTTTTTT.

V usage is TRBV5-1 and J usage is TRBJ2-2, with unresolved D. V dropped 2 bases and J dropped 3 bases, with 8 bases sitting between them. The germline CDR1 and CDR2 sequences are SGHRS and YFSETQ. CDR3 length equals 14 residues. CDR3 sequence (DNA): TGCGCCAGCAGCTTCTCCAGCGACACCGGGGAGCTGTTTTTT. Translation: CASSFSSDTGELFF.